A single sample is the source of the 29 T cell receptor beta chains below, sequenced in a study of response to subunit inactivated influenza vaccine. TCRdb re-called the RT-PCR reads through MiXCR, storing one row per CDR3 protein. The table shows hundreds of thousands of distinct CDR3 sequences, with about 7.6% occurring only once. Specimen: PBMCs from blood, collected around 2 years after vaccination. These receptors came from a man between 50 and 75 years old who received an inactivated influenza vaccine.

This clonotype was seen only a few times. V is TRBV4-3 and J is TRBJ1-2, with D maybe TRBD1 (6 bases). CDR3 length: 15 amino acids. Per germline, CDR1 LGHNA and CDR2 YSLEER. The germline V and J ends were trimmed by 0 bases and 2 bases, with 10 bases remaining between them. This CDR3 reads CASSQDAQGNYGYTF. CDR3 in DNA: TGCGCCAGCAGCCAAGATGCGCAGGGGAACTATGGCTACACCTTC.

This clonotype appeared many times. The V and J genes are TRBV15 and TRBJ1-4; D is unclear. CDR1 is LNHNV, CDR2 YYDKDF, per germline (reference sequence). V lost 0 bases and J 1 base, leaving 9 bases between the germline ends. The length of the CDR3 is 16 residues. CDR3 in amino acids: CATSRDLGGTNEKLFF. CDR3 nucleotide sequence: TGTGCCACCAGCAGAGATTTGGGAGGAACTAATGAAAAACTGTTTTTT. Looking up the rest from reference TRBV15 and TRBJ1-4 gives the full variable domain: DAMVIQNPRYQVTQFGKPVTLSCSQTLNHNVMYWYQQKSSQAPKLLFHYYDKDFNNEADTPDNFQSRRPNTSFCFLDIRSPGLGDTAMYLCATSRDLGGTNEKLFFGSGTQLSVL.

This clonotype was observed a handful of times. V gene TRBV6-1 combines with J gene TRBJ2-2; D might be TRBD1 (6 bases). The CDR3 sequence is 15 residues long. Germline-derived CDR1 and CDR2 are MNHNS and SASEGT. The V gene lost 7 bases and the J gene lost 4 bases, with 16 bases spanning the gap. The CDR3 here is CASMGARGLTGELFF. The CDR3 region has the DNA TGTGCCAGCATGGGGGCGAGGGGCCTCACCGGGGAGCTGTTTTTT.

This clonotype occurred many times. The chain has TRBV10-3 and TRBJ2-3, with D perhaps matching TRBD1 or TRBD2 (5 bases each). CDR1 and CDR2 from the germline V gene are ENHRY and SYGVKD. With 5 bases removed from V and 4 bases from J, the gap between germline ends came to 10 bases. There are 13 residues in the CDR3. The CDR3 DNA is TGTGCCATCAGTCCCCAGGGAGCAGATACGCAGTATTTT. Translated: CAISPQGADTQYF.

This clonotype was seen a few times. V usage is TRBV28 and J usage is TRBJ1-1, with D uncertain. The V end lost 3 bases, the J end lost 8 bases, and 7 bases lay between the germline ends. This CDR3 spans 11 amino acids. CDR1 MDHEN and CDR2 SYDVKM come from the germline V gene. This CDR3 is CASSFVAEAFF. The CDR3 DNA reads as TGTGCCAGCAGTTTTGTAGCAGAAGCTTTCTTT. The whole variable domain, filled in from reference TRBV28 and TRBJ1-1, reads DVKVTQSSRYLVKRTGEKVFLECVQDMDHENMFWYRQDPGLGLRLIYFSYDVKMKEKGDIPEGYSVSREKKERFSLILESASTNQTSMYLCASSFVAEAFFGQGTRLTVV.

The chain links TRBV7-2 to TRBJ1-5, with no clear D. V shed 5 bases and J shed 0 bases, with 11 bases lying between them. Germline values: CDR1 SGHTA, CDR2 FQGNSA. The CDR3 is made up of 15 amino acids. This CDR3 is CASSRHASSNQPQHF. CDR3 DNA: TGTGCCAGCAGCCGCCACGCCAGTAGCAATCAGCCCCAGCATTTT. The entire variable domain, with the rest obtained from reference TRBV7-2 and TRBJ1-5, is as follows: GAGVSQSPSNKVTEKGKDVELRCDPISGHTALYWYRQSLGQGLEFLIYFQGNSAPDKSGLPSDRFSAERTGGSVSTLTIQRTQQEDSAVYLCASSRHASSNQPQHFGDGTRLSIL.

The CDR3 DNA sequence: TGTGCCAGAGGGACTCGGCGTCGCACAGATACGCAGTATTTT. It is translated as CARGTRRRTDTQYF. The rearrangement links TRBV6-5 to TRBJ2-3, with D perhaps TRBD2 (6 bases). CDR1 and CDR2 (germline): MNHEY, SVGAGI. V lost 9 bases to trimming and J lost 1 base, with 14 bases between them. The CDR3 extends over 14 amino acids.

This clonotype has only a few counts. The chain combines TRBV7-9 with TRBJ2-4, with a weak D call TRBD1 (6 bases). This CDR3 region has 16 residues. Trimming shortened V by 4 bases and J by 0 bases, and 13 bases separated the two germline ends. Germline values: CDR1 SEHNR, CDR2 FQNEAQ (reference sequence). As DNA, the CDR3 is TGTGCCAGCAGCTCCTGGACAGAACTAGCCAAAAACATTCAGTACTTC. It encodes CASSSWTELAKNIQYF.

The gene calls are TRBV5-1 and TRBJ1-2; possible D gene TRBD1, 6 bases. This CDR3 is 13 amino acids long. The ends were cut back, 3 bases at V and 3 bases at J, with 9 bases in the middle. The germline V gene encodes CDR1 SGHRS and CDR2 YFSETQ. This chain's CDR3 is CASSSAGDYGYTF. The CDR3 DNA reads TGCGCCAGCAGCTCTGCAGGGGACTATGGCTACACCTTC. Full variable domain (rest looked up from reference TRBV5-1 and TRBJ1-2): KAGVTQTPRYLIKTRGQQVTLSCSPISGHRSVSWYQQTPGQGLQFLFEYFSETQRNKGNFPGRFSGRQFSNSRSEMNVSTLELGDSALYLCASSSAGDYGYTFGSGTRLTVV.

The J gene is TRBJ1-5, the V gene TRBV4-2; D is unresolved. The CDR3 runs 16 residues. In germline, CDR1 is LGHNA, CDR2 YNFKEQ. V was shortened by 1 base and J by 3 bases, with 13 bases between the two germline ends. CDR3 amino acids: CASSQVGQKINQPQHF. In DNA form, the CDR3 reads TGTGCCAGCAGCCAAGTAGGTCAGAAAATCAATCAGCCCCAGCATTTT.

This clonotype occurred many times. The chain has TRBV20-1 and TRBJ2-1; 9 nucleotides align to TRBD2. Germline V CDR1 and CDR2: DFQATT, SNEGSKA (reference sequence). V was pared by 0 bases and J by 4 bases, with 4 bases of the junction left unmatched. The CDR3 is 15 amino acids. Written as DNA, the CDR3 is TGCAGTGCTAGAGAGATACTAGCGGGTTACAATGAGCAGTTCTTC. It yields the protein CSAREILAGYNEQFF.

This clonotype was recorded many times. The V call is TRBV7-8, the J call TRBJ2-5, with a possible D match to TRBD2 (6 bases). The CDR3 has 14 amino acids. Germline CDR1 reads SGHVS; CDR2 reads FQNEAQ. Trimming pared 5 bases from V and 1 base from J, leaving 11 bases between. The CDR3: CASSLGTSQETQYF. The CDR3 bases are TGTGCCAGCAGCCTCGGGACTTCCCAAGAGACCCAGTACTTC.

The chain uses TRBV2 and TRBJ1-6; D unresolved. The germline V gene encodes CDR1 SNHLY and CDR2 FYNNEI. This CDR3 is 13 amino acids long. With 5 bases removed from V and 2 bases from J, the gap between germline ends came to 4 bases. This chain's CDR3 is CASSSAYNSPLHF. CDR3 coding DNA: TGTGCCAGCAGTTCAGCCTATAATTCACCCCTCCACTTT.

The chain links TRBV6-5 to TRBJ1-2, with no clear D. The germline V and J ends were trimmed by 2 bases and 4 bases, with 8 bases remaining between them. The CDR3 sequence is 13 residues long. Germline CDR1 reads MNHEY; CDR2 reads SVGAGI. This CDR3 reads CASSYARRYGYTF. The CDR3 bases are TGTGCCAGCAGTTACGCACGCCGCTATGGCTACACCTTC.

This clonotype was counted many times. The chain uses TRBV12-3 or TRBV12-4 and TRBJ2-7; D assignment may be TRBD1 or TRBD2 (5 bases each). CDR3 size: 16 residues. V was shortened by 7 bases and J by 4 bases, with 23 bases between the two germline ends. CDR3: CASTFSVGRTVYEQYF. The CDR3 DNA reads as TGTGCCAGCACCTTCTCTGTGGGACGAACCGTATACGAGCAGTACTTC.

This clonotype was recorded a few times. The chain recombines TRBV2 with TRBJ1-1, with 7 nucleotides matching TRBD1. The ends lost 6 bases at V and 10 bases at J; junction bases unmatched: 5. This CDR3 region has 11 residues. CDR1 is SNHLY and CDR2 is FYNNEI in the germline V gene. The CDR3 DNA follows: TGTGCCAGCAGCCCCCAGGGGGGAGCTTTCTTT. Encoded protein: CASSPQGGAFF.

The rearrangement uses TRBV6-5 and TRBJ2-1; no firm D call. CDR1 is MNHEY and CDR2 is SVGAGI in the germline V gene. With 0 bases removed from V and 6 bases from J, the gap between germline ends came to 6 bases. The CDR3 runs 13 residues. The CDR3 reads CASSYSKRNEQFF. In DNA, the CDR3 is TGTGCCAGCAGTTACTCCAAGCGCAATGAGCAGTTCTTC.

Here the CDR3 DNA reads TGCAGTGCCTCCAGACTAGCGGGGACCCGCTCCTACGAGCAGTACTTC. This translates into CSASRLAGTRSYEQYF. The rearrangement uses TRBV20-1 and TRBJ2-7, with 11 bases that match TRBD2. This CDR3 is 16 amino acids long. V shed 6 bases, J shed 0 bases, and the junction held 10 bases outside the gene matches. In germline, CDR1 is DFQATT, CDR2 SNEGSKA (reference sequence).

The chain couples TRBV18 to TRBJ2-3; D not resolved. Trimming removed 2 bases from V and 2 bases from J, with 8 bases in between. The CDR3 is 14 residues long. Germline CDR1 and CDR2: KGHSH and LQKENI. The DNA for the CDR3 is TGTGCCAGCTCACCATCTGCTCTCACAGATACGCAGTATTTT. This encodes CASSPSALTDTQYF.

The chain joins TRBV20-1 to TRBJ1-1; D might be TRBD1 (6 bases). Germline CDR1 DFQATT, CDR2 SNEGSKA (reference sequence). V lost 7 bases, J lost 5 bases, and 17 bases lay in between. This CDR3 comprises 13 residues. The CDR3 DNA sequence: TGCAGTGTCGCCCCGGGGGGCAGAACTGAAGCTTTCTTT. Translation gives CSVAPGGRTEAFF.

The CDR3 DNA is TGTGCCAGCAGCGACGAGAGGGCACCCTACGAGCAGTACTTC. As protein: CASSDERAPYEQYF. The V call is TRBV9, the J call TRBJ2-7; D possibly corresponds to TRBD2 (5 bases). Germline CDR1 SGDLS, CDR2 YYNGEE. CDR3 size: 14 residues. Trimming cost V 3 bases and J 2 bases, with 12 bases left between them.

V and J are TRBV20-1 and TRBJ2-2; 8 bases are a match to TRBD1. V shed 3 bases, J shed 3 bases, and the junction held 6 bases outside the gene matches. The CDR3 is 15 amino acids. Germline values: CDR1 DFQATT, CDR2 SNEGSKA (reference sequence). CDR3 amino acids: CSARQGASDTGELFF. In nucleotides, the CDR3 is TGCAGTGCTAGGCAGGGGGCGTCGGACACCGGGGAGCTGTTTTTT.

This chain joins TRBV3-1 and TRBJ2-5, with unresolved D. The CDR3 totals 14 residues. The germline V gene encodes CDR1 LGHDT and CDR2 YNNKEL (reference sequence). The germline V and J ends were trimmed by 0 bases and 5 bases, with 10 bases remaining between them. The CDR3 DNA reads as TGTGCCAGCAGCCAAGATGCGGAGTTGGAGACCCAGTACTTC. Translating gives CASSQDAELETQYF.

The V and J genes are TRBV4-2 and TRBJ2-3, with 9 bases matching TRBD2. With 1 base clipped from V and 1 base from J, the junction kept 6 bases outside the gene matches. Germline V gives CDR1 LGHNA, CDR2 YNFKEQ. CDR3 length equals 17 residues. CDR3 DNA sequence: TGTGCCAGCAGCCAAGTCGTAGCGGGAGAGGGCACAGATACGCAGTATTTT. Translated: CASSQVVAGEGTDTQYF.

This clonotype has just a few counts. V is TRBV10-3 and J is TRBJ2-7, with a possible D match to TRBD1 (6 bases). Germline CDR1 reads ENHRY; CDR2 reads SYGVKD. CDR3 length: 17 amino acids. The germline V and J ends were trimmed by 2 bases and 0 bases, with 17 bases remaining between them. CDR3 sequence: CAISETSPGTPSYEQYF. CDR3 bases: TGTGCCATCAGTGAGACCTCCCCCGGGACACCCTCCTACGAGCAGTACTTC.

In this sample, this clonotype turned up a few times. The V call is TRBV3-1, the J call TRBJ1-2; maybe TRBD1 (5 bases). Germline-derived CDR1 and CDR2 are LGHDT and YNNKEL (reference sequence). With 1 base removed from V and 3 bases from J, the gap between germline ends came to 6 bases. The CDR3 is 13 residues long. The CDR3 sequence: CASSQVGDYGYTF. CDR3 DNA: TGTGCCAGCAGCCAAGTAGGGGACTATGGCTACACCTTC.

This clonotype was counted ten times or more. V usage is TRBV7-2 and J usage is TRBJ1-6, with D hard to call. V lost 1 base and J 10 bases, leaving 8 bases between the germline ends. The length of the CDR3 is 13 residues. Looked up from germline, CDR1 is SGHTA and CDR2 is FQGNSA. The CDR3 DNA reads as TGTGCCAGCAGCTTAGGTGGTTCCTCACCCCTCCACTTT. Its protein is CASSLGGSSPLHF.

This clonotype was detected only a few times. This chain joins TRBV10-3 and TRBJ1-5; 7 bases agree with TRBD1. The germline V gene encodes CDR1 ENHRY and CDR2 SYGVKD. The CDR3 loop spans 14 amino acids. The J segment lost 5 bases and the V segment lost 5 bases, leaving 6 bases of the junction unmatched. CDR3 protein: CAISPGGFDQPQHF. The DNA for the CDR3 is TGTGCCATCAGTCCAGGGGGATTCGATCAGCCCCAGCATTTT.

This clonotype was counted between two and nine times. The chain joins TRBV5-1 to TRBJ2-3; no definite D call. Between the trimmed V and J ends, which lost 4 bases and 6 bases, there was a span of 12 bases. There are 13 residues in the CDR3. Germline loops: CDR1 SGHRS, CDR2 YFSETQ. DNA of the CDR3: TGCGCCAGCAGCCCCGAGTGGAGCGATACGCAGTATTTT. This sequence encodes CASSPEWSDTQYF.